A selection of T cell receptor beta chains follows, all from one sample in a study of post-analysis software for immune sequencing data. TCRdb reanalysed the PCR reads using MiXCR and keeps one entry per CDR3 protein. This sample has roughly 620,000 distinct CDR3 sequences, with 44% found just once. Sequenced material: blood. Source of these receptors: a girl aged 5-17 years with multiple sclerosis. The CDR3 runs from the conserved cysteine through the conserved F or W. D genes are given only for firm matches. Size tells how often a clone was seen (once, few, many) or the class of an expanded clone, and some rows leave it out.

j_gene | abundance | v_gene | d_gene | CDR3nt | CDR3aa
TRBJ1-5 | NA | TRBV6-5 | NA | NA | CASSSSAGAGNQPQHF
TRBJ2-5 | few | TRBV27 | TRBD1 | TGTGCCAGCATCTTTGGGACAGGGGGGACCCAGTACTTC | CASIFGTGGTQYF
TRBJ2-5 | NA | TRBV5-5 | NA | TGTGCCAGCAGCTTCTTCGAGGGCCAGGGTAAAGAGACCCAGTACTTC | CASSFFEGQGKETQYF
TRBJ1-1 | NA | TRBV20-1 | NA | TGCAGTGCTACCCAGGGGAGTACTGAAGCTTTCTTT | CSATQGSTEAFF
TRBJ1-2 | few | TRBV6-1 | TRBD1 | TGTGCCAGCAGTGCGCCCTCCTTGCGGACAGGGGACGGCTACACCTTC | CASSAPSLRTGDGYTF
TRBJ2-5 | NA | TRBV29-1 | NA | TGCAGCGTTGATGGTGGGGCAGTGCGAGAGACCCAGTACTTC | CSVDGGAVRETQYF
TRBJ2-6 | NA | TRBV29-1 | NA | TGCAGCGTTGACGCCGGGGCTGGGGCCAACGTCCTGACTTTC | CSVDAGAGANVLTF
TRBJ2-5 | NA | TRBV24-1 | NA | TGTGCCACCAGTGATTCTCAGTCCGGGGGCGGAGAGACCCAGTACTTC | CATSDSQSGGGETQYF
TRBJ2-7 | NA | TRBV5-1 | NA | TGCGCCGGCAGCGACGGGGTCGGGGTCCACTCCTACGAGCAGTACTTC | CAGSDGVGVHSYEQYF
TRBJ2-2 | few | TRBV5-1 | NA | TGCGCCAGCAGCTTGGAGGGTTCCTACACCGGGGAGCTGTTTTTT | CASSLEGSYTGELFF
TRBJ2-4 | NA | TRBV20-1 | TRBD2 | TGCAGTGCTAGCCGGGGCGGGGGGGCCCAGGGATTTTACTACTCGAACATTCAGTACTTC | CSASRGGGAQGFYYSNIQYF
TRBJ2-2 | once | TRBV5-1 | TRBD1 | TGCGCCAGCAGCTTACAGGGGAGCACCGGGGAGCTGTTTTTT | CASSLQGSTGELFF
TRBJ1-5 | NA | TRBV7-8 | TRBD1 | TGTGCCAGCAGCCCAAGAACAGGGGCGGGCAATCAGCCCCAGCATTTT | CASSPRTGAGNQPQHF
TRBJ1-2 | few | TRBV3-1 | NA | TGTGCCAGCAGCCCGCGGGTGGGGGTCGACTATGGCTACACCTTC | CASSPRVGVDYGYTF
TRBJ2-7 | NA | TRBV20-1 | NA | TGCAGTGCAAACCGGGCCCCAAACTACGAGCAGTACTTC | CSANRAPNYEQYF
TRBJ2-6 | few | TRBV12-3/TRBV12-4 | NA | TGTGCCAGTCTACAAGGAGAGGGCTACGATGGGGCCAACGTCCTGACTTTC | CASLQGEGYDGANVLTF
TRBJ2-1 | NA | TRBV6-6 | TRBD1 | TGTGCCAGCAGTTACAAGAGGGGGCGAGATGAGCAGTTCTTC | CASSYKRGRDEQFF
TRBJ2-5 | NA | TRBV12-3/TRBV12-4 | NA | TGTGCCAGCAGTTTCTGGGGGATAAACCAAGAGACCCAGTACTTC | CASSFWGINQETQYF
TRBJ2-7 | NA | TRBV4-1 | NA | TGCGCCAACAGCCAAGGGGAAGGCTTCTCCTACGAGCAGTACTTC | CANSQGEGFSYEQYF
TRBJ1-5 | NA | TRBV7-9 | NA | TGTGCCAGCAGCGAAACGCGGGCCCTTGGAGGTCAGCCCCAGCATTTT | CASSETRALGGQPQHF
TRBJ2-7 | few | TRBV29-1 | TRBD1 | TGCAGCGTTGATTGGGGACAGGGGTCCTCCTACGAGCAGTACTTC | CSVDWGQGSSYEQYF
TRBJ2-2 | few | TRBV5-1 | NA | TGCGCCAGCAGCTCCTTCCAATCACTAGACCCGAACACCGGGGAGCTGTTTTTT | CASSSFQSLDPNTGELFF
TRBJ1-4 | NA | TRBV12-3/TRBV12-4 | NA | TGTGCCAGCACCCAGTCTGATGAAAAACTGTTTTTT | CASTQSDEKLFF
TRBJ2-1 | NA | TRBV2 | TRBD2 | TGTGCCAGCAGGAGACTAGCGGGGGGATATGAGCAGTTCTTC | CASRRLAGGYEQFF
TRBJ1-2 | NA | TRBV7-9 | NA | TGTGCCAGCAGTCCCCATATGGGGGAAAGGGGCTATGGCTACACCTTC | CASSPHMGERGYGYTF
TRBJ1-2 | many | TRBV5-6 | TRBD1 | TGTGCCAGCAGTGCCGGGACAGGGGGTCATGGCTACACCTTC | CASSAGTGGHGYTF
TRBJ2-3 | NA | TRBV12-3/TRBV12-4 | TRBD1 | TGTGCCAGCAGGGAGGGACAGGGAACAGATGCGCAGTATTTT | CASREGQGTDAQYF
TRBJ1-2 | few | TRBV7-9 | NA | TGTGCCAGCAGCGCCTCGACGGGAAATGGCTACACCTTC | CASSASTGNGYTF
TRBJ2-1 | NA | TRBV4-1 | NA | TGCGCCAGCAGCCAAGTACCCAATGAGCAGTTCTTC | CASSQVPNEQFF
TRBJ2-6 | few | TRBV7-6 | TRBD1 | TGTGCCAGCAGCCGTAAGGGGGCATTTCGCGGGGCCAACGTCCTGACTTTC | CASSRKGAFRGANVLTF
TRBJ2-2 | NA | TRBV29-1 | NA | TGCAGCGTTTCCTTCAAGGGACCGAACACCGGGGAGCTGTTTTTT | CSVSFKGPNTGELFF
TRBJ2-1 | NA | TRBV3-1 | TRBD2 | TGTGCCAGCAGCCAAGTAGCGGGCCTAAAAAGGGGTGAGCAGTTCTTC | CASSQVAGLKRGEQFF
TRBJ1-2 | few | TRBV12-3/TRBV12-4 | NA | TGTGCCAGCAGTTTAGCGACCGACCGCGGCTACACCTTC | CASSLATDRGYTF
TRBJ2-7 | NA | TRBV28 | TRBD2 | TGTGCCAGCAGTTACCCCCTAGCGGGAGGGGGCGAGCAGTACTTC | CASSYPLAGGGEQYF
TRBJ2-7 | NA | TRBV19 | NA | TGTGCCAGTACCATTACCGGGACACCAGCCTCCTACGAGCAGTACTTC | CASTITGTPASYEQYF
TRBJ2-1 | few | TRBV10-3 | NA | TGTGCCATCAGTGAAAAAGGAAGGGGACTGGACAATGAGCAGTTCTTC | CAISEKGRGLDNEQFF
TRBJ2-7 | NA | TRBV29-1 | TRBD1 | TGCAGCGTTGAGTCGGACAGGGGTGACTACGAGCAGTACTTC | CSVESDRGDYEQYF
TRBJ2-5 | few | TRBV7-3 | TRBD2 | TGTGCCAGCAGCTTAACTTCGAGGACTAGCGGGGGGGAGACCCAGTACTTC | CASSLTSRTSGGETQYF
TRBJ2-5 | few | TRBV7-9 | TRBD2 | TGTGCCAGCAGCCCCAGCGGGGGGAATGAGGGTGAGGAGACCCAGTACTTC | CASSPSGGNEGEETQYF
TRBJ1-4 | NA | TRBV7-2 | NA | TGTGCCAGCAGCCTAACAGGGTCTAATGAAAAACTGTTTTTT | CASSLTGSNEKLFF
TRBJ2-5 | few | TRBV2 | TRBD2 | TGTGCCAGTAGTGCGGGACTAGCGGGGCGAGGGGAGACCCAGTACTTC | CASSAGLAGRGETQYF
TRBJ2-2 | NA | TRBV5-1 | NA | TGCGCCAGCAGCCCACGGCAGGGTAACACCGGGGAGCGGTTTTTT | CASSPRQGNTGERFF
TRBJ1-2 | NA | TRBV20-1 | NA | TGCAGTGCTAGGGAATCCCTAGGGTATGGCTACACCTTC | CSARESLGYGYTF
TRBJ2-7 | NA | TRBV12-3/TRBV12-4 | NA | TGTGCCAGCAGTTGGGTCTTTTACGAGCAGTACTTC | CASSWVFYEQYF
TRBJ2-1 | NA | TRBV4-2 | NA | TGTGCCAGCAGCCAAGACTCTGAATCCTACAATGAGCAGTTCTTC | CASSQDSESYNEQFF
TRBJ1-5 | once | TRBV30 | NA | TGTGCCTGGAGTGTCGGGGGACTTCAGCCCCAGCATTTT | CAWSVGGLQPQHF
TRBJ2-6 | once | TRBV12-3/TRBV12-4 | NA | TGTGCCAGCAGTGTCCGGGGGGCCAACGTCCTGACTTTC | CASSVRGANVLTF
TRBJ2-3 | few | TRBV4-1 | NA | TGCGCCAGCAGCCAAGTCGGAACCAGCACAGATACGCAGTATTTT | CASSQVGTSTDTQYF
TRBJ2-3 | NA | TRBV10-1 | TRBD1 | TGCGCCAGCAGTTCCGGACAGGCCCCAGATACGCAGTATTTT | CASSSGQAPDTQYF
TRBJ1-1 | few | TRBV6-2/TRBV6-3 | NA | TGTGCCAGCACCTATGGCCTTCTCTACACTGAAGCTTTCTTT | CASTYGLLYTEAFF
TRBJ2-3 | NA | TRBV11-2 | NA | TGTGCCAGCAGCTTAACCGTCGAACCGCAGTATTTT | CASSLTVEPQYF
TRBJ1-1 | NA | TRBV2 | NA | TGTGCCAGCAGCCGACACCCGAACACTGTAGCTTTCTTT | CASSRHPNTVAFF
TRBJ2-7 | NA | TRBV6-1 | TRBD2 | TGTGCCTCAGGGTCGGGGGAGGCGGGGAGGGGATACTCCTACGAGCAGTACTTC | CASGSGEAGRGYSYEQYF